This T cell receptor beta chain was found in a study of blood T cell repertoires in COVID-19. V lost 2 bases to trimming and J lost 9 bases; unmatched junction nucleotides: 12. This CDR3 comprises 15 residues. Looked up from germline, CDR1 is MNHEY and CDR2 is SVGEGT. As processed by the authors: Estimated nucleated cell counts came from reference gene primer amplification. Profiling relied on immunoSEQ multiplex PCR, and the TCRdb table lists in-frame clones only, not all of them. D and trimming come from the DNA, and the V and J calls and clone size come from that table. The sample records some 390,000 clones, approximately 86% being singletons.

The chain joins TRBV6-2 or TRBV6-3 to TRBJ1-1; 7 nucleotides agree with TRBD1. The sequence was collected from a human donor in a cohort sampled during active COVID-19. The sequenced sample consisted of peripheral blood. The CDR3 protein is CASSYQWPGQSKAFF. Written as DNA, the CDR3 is TGTGCCAGCAGTTACCAATGGCCGGGACAGAGCAAAGCTTTCTTT.